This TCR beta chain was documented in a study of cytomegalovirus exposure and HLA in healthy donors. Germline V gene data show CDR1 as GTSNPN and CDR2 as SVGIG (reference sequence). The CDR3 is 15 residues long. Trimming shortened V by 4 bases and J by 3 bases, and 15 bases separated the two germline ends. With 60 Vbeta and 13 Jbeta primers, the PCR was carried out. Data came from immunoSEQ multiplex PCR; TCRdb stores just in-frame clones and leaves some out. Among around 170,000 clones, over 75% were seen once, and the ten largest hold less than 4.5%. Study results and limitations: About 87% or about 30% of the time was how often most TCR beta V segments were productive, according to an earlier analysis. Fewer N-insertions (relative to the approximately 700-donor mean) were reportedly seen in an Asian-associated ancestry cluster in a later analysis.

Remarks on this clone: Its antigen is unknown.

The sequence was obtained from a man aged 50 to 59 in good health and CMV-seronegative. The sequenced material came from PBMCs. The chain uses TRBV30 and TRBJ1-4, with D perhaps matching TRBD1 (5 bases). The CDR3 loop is CAWNRAGGANEKLFF. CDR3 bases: TGTGCCTGGAATAGGGCTGGGGGGGCTAATGAAAAACTGTTTTTT.